The present TCR beta chain was sequenced within a study of T-cell memory formation after mild COVID-19 (dated by TCRdb to the early 2020s). Study-level background: TCR sequence clusters from the two donors were found to be largely donor specific. The cohort comprised two young, previously healthy adult volunteers, one female and one male. T-cell clones expanding and contracting after mild COVID-19 in a couple of donors were tracked by longitudinal TCRalpha and TCRbeta repertoire sequencing. On the study overall, not on this receptor specifically: Clones contracting from day 15 to 85 had balanced CD4/CD8 phenotypes, while a second wave expanding from day 15 to 37 was biased towards CD4+. Some responding clones were detected in pre-infection memory, which suggested that pre-existing cross-reactive memory T cells had joined the SARS-CoV-2 response. Only a couple of mild cases were covered in the study, and larger cohorts including severe cases with pre-infection samples were considered necessary. Contracting CD4+ clones turned up mainly in the CM and EM memory subsets, whereas EMRA was where CD8+ clones were enriched. Whether the second-wave clones peaking on day 37 were SARS-CoV-2 specific was not confirmed.

Sequencing was carried out with an Illumina NovaSeq 6000. TCRalpha and TCRbeta cDNA libraries were constructed by 5'RACE with constant-segment primers, with sample barcodes and unique molecular identifiers being introduced. Trizol reagent was used to extract RNA from every sample. The libraries were amplified in two PCR steps, and the second step added a second sample barcode and Illumina TruSeq adapters. Sequencing of libraries was performed on an Illumina NovaSeq with 2 x 150 bp paired-end reads. The paper's processing steps were these. Reads were demultiplexed and collapsed into UMI-guided consensus sequences with migec v1.2.7. Using mixcr v2.1.11, UMI consensuses were aligned to TRA and TRB V and J templates and then assembled into clonotypes. A clonotype was counted as expanded or contracted only when both edgeR and NoisET called the clonotype significant, with the noise models trained on biological replicates. For edgeR calls, a false discovery rate-adjusted p below 0.01 and a log2 fold-change threshold of 1 were applied. As an exploratory analysis of dynamics, max-normalized trajectories of the 1000 most abundant clonotypes were examined with PCA combined with hierarchical clustering. Each responding clone was given a CD4 or CD8 phenotype based on the CD4+ and CD8+ repertoires, which had been sequenced separately. The public reads were reanalyzed by TCRdb: fastp trimming at Q25, MiXCR alignment, in-frame beta chains only. CDR3 protein sequences are deduplicated, and each keeps its most common genes and DNA. TCRdb, not the authors, supplied the V and J calls. This sample gives about 210,000 distinct CDR3 sequences in total; around 30% of them show up just once. Approximately 10% of the sample is in the top ten clones.

Ficoll-Paque density gradient centrifugation was the method used to isolate PBMCs. There are 13 amino acids in the CDR3, from cysteine to phenylalanine inclusive. The kept DNA is CDR3 alone, 39 bases in frame from the first base. V gives up 3 bases and J gives up 2 bases, and the segment between their germline ends measures 8 bases. This clonotype is medium-sized (0.01 to 0.1%) in terms of sample share. What this receptor recognizes is not known. No much larger clone is present one base from it, and per-base qualities are unavailable. Material for sequencing was PBMCs or a T cell subset sorted from them (not recorded which). Here the chain combines TRBV12-3 or TRBV12-4 and TRBJ2-7; a confident D gene designation cannot be given. The receptor was derived from an adult woman who had mild COVID-19 (a few samples of this study predate the infection). The sample titles of this study are shuffled in the database, so cell type and time point are left out; the donor was told from shared clones. The DNA sequence reads TGTGCCAGCAGTTTTGGTCCCACCTACGAGCAGTACTTC. Its coded protein is CASSFGPTYEQYF.